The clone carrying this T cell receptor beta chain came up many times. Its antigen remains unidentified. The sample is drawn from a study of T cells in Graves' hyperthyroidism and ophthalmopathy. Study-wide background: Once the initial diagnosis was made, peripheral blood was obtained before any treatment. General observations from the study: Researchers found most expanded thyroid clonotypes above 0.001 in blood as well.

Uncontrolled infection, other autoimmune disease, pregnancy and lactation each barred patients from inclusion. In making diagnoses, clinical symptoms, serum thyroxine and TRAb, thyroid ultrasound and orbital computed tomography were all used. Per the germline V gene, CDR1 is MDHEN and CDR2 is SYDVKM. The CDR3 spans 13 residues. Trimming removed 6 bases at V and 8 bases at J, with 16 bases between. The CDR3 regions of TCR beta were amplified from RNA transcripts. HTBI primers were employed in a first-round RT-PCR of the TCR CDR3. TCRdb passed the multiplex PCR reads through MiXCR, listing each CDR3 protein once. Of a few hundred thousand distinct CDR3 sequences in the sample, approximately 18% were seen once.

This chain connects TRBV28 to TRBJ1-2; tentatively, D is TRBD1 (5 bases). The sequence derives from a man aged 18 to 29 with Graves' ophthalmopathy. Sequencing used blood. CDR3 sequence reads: CASSRTQGGGYTF. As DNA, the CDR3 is TGTGCCAGCAGCCGCACCCAGGGAGGGGGCTACACCTTC.